The 5 T cell receptor beta chains reported below all come from one sample, sequenced in a study of cytomegalovirus exposure and HLA in healthy donors. With 60 Vbeta and 13 Jbeta primers, the PCR was carried out. The protocol was immunoSEQ multiplex PCR, while the TCRdb copy is restricted to in-frame clones and leaves out a portion. The table shows approximately 270,000 clones, with under 90% occurring only once. Sequenced input: PBMCs. The receptors were gathered from a girl aged 2 to 10 in good health and CMV-seronegative.

V is TRBV29-1 and J is TRBJ2-1; maybe TRBD1 (6 bases). CDR1 is SQVTM, CDR2 ANQGSEA, per germline. Trimming took off 7 bases at V and 0 bases at J, with 13 bases between the two ends. The CDR3 spans 14 residues. CDR3 sequence reads: CSADSGVSYNEQFF. CDR3 sequence (DNA): TGCAGCGCAGATTCAGGGGTCTCCTACAATGAGCAGTTCTTC.

This clone was detected only a few times. J is TRBJ2-7 and V is TRBV18, with a tentative D call TRBD1 (5 bases). The CDR3 runs to 13 residues. V lost 3 bases and J lost 5, with 11 bases in between. CDR1 KGHSH and CDR2 LQKENI come from the germline V gene. CDR3 sequence (DNA): TGTGCCAGCTCACCTCCAGGGATCGACGAGCAGTACTTC. Protein: CASSPPGIDEQYF. The variable domain in full, completed from reference TRBV18 and TRBJ2-7, reads NAGVMQNPRHLVRRRGQEARLRCSPMKGHSHVYWYRQLPEEGLKFMVYLQKENIIDESGMPKERFSAEFPKEGPSILRIQQVVRGDSAAYFCASSPPGIDEQYFGPGTRLTVT.

In this sample, this clone turned up once. This chain connects TRBV5-5 to TRBJ2-1; TRBD2 aligns across 11 bases. J gave up 10 bases and V 3 bases, and 12 bases lay outside the gene matches. This CDR3 region has 16 residues. The germline V gene encodes CDR1 SGHKS and CDR2 YYEKEE (reference sequence). This CDR3 is CASSSQTSGIYGEQFF. CDR3 bases: TGTGCCAGCAGCTCTCAGACTAGCGGGATATATGGAGAGCAGTTCTTC.

The chain combines TRBV5-4 with TRBJ2-7, with TRBD2 identical over 12 bases. Per the germline V gene, CDR1 is SGHNT and CDR2 is YYREEE (reference sequence). The CDR3 totals 16 residues. Trimming cost V 3 bases and J 5 bases; bases outside gene matches: 9. The CDR3 DNA is TGTGCCAGCAGCTCGAAAAGGACTAGCGGGATCCACGAGCAGTACTTC. Protein product: CASSSKRTSGIHEQYF. The whole variable domain, filled in from reference TRBV5-4 and TRBJ2-7, reads ETGVTQSPTHLIKTRGQQVTLRCSSQSGHNTVSWYQQALGQGPQFIFQYYREEENGRGNFPPRFSGLQFPNYSSELNVNALELDDSALYLCASSSKRTSGIHEQYFGPGTRLTVT.

The V and J genes are TRBV5-5 and TRBJ2-5; the match to TRBD1 covers 9 bases. The CDR3 contains 16 residues. The J segment lost 5 bases and the V segment lost 1 base, leaving 9 bases of the junction unmatched. Germline CDR1 reads SGHKS; CDR2 reads YYEKEE (reference sequence). The CDR3 loop reads CASSLRTGAPGETQYF. The CDR3 DNA reads TGTGCCAGCAGCTTGAGGACAGGGGCCCCGGGGGAGACCCAGTACTTC.